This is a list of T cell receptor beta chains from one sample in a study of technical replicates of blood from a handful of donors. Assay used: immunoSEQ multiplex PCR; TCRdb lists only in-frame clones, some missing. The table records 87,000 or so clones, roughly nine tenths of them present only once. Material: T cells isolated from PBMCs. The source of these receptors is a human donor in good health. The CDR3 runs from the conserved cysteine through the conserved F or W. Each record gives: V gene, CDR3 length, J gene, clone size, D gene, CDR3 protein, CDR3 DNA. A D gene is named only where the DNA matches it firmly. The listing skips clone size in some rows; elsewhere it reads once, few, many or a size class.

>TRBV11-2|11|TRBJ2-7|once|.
CASSFGGEQYF
TGTGCCAGCAGCTTCGGGGGCGAGCAGTACTTC
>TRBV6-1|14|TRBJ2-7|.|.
CASSERAFLYEQYF
TGTGCCAGCAGTGAAAGAGCATTCTTGTACGAGCAGTACTTC
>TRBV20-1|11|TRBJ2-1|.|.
CSVLSGNEQFF
TGCAGTGTTCTAAGCGGGAATGAGCAGTTCTTC
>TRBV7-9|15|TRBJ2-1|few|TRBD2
CASSFPSGHNNEQFF
TGTGCCAGCAGCTTTCCTAGCGGGCACAACAATGAGCAGTTCTTC
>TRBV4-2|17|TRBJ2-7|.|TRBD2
CASSPQRLAEASYEQYF
TGTGCCAGCAGCCCCCAAAGACTAGCGGAAGCGTCCTACGAGCAGTACTTC
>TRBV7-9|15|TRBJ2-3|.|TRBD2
CASSFASGDPDTQYF
TGTGCCAGCAGCTTCGCTAGCGGGGACCCAGATACGCAGTATTTT
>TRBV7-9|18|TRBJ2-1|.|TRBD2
CASSPRGASGNRVEEQFF
TGTGCCAGCAGCCCGCGGGGGGCTAGCGGGAATCGGGTGGAAGAGCAGTTCTTC
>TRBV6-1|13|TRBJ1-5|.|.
CASSDRGNQPQHF
TGTGCCAGCAGTGACAGGGGAAATCAGCCCCAGCATTTT
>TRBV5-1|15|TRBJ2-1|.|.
CASSLLFRGQDEQFF
TGCGCCAGCAGCTTGCTTTTTAGGGGACAAGATGAGCAGTTCTTC
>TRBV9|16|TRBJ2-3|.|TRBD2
CASSVDPSGRTDTQYF
TGTGCCAGCAGCGTAGATCCTAGCGGGAGAACAGATACGCAGTATTTT
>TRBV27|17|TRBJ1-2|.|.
CASSSERGRRLNYGYTF
TGTGCCAGCAGTTCGGAGCGGGGGCGCAGGCTTAACTATGGCTACACCTTC
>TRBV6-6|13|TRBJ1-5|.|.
CASSYSLDQPQHF
TGTGCCAGCAGTTACTCCTTAGATCAGCCCCAGCATTTT
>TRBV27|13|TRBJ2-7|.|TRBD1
CASRRDRLYEQYF
TGTGCCAGCAGACGGGACAGACTTTACGAGCAGTACTTC
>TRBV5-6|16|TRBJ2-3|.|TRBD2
CASSFFREGFTDTQYF
TGTGCCAGCAGCTTTTTCCGGGAGGGTTTCACAGATACGCAGTATTTT
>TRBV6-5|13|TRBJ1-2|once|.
CASSYTGIYGYTF
TGTGCCAGCAGTTATACGGGGATATATGGCTACACCTTC
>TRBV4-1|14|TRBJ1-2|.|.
CASSQDAGGRSYTF
TGCGCCAGCAGCCAAGATGCGGGGGGGAGGAGCTACACCTTC
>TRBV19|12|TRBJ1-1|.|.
CASSIVSTEAFF
TGTGCCAGTAGTATAGTATCCACTGAAGCTTTCTTT
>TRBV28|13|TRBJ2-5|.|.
CASSLGQEGTQYF
TGTGCCAGCAGTTTAGGCCAGGAGGGGACCCAGTACTTC
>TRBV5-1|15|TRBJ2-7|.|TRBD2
CASSPLAGGPGEQYF
TGCGCCAGCAGCCCACTAGCGGGAGGGCCGGGAGAGCAGTACTTC
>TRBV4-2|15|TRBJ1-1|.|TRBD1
CASSQDEGAPTEAFF
TGTGCCAGCAGCCAGGACGAGGGGGCTCCGACTGAAGCTTTCTTT
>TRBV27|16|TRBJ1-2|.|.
CASSLLVGGNNYGYTF
TGTGCCAGCAGTTTATTAGTCGGGGGGAATAACTATGGCTACACCTTC
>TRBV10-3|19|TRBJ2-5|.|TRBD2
CAISESGLADGPFQETQYF
TGTGCCATCAGTGAATCCGGACTAGCGGACGGCCCTTTCCAAGAGACCCAGTACTTC
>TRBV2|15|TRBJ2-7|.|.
CASGRGPPPLYEQYF
TGTGCCAGCGGGCGGGGGCCACCCCCTCTCTACGAGCAGTACTTC
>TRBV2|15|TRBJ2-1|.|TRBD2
CASSGVAGEMDEQFF
TGTGCCAGCAGTGGGGTAGCGGGTGAAATGGATGAGCAGTTCTTC
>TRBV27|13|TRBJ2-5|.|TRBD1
CAVRPGQQETQYF
TGTGCTGTTCGGCCGGGACAGCAAGAGACCCAGTACTTC
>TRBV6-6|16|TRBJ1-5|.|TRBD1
CASRPPGTGTHQPQHF
TGTGCCAGCCGACCCCCCGGGACAGGGACGCATCAGCCCCAGCATTTT
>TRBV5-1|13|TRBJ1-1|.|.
CASSGTGSPEAFF
TGCGCCAGCAGCGGAACAGGCTCCCCTGAAGCTTTCTTT
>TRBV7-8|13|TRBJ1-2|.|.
CASSLIDRYGYTF
TGTGCCAGCAGCTTGATAGACAGATATGGCTACACCTTC
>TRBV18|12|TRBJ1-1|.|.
CASSPMNTEAFF
TGTGCCAGCTCACCCATGAACACTGAAGCTTTCTTT
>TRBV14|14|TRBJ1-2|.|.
CASSQEAGTYGYTF
TGTGCCAGCAGCCAAGAGGCAGGCACCTATGGCTACACCTTC
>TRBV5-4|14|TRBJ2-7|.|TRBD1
CASSKTGTPYEQYF
TGTGCCAGCAGCAAGACAGGGACCCCCTACGAGCAGTACTTC
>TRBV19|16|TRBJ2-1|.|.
CASSIGPEDSYNEQFF
TGTGCCAGTAGTATAGGTCCAGAGGACTCCTACAATGAGCAGTTCTTC
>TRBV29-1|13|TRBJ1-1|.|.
CSGGFSMNTEAFF
TGCAGCGGAGGGTTTTCCATGAACACTGAAGCTTTCTTT
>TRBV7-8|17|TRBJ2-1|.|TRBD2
CASRVPQSGRANNEQFF
TGTGCCAGCAGGGTACCCCAGAGCGGGAGGGCCAACAATGAGCAGTTCTTC